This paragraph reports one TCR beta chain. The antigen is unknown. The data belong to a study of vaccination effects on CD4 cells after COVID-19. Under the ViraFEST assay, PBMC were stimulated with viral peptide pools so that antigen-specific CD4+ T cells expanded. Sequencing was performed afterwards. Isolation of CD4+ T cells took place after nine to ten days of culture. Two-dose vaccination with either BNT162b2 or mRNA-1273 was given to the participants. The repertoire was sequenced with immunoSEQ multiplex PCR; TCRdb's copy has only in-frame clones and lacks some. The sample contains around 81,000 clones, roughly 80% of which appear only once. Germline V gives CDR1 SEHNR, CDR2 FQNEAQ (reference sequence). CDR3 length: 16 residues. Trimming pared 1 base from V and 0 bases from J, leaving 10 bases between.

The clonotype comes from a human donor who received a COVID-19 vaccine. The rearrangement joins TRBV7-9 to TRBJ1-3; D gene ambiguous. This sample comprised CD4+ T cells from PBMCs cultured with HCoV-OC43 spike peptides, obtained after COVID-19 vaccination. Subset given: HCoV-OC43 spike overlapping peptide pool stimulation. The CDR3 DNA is TGTGCCAGCAGCTTAGATGCTGACAACTCTGGAAACACCATATATTTT. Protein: CASSLDADNSGNTIYF.